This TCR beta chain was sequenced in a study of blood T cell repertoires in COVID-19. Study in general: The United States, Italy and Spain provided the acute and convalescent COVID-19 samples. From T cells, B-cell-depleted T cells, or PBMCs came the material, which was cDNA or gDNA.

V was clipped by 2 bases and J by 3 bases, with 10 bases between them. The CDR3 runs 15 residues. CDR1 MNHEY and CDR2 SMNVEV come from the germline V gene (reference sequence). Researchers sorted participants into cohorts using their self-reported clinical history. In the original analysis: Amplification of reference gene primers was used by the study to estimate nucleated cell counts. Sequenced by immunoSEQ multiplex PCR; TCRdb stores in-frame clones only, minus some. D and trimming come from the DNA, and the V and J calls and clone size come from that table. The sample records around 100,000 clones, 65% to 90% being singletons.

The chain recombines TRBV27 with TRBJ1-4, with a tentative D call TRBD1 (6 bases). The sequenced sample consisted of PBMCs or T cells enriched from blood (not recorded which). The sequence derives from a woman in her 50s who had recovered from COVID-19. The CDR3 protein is CASSLAGAANEKLFF. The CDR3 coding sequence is TGTGCCAGCAGTTTAGCAGGGGCGGCTAATGAAAAACTGTTTTTT. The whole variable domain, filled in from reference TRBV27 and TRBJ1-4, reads EAQVTQNPRYLITVTGKKLTVTCSQNMNHEYMSWYRQDPGLGLRQIYYSMNVEVTDKGDVPEGYKVSRKEKRNFPLILESPSPNQTSLYFCASSLAGAANEKLFFGSGTQLSVL.